Listed below are T cell receptor beta chains from one sample, sequenced in a study of molecular identifiers for immune sequencing clone quantification. MiXCR, applied by TCRdb to the PCR reads, yields one record per CDR3 protein. This sample has about half a million distinct CDR3 sequences, with about a fifth found just once. The sample was naive CD8+ T cells from blood, with Jurkat cell RNA spiked in. The receptors originated from a human donor in good health. Some libraries in this study had Jurkat cell RNA spiked in. The CDR3 runs from the conserved cysteine through the conserved F or W. The order of the fields is CDR3 DNA, CDR3 protein, V gene, D gene, clone size, J gene, CDR3 length. D genes are given only for firm matches. Expanded clones are given a class, and other clones once, few, many or no size at all.

DNA: TGCAGTGCTAGACCCCAAGACCGGAGCTCCTATAATTCACCCCCCCACTTT
CDR3: CSARPQDRSSYNSPPHF
V: TRBV20-1
D: NA
size: NA
J: TRBJ1-6
length: 17

DNA: TGTGTCAGCAGTTTCCCCACAGATACGCAGTATTTT
CDR3: CVSSFPTDTQYF
V: TRBV27
D: NA
size: once
J: TRBJ2-3
length: 12

DNA: TGTGCCAGCAGTCAAACCCATGCCCTGAACACTGAAGCTTTCTTT
CDR3: CASSQTHALNTEAFF
V: TRBV13
D: NA
size: many
J: TRBJ1-1
length: 15

DNA: TGTGCCAGCACGCACCCCGACAGTCACTATAGCTACACCTTC
CDR3: CASTHPDSHYSYTF
V: TRBV7-9
D: NA
size: few
J: TRBJ1-2
length: 14

DNA: TGTGCCAGCAGCGGAGACAGGGGCCGCGACCTATTGAGCACTGAAGCTTTCTTT
CDR3: CASSGDRGRDLLSTEAFF
V: TRBV7-8
D: TRBD1
size: NA
J: TRBJ1-1
length: 18

DNA: TGTGCCAGCAGTCTACATGGTTTGCACACTGAAGCTTTCTTT
CDR3: CASSLHGLHTEAFF
V: TRBV7-9
D: NA
size: NA
J: TRBJ1-1
length: 14

DNA: TGTGCCAGCAGCCCGATAAGTAGCCACGAGCAGTACTTC
CDR3: CASSPISSHEQYF
V: TRBV13
D: NA
size: few
J: TRBJ2-7
length: 13

DNA: TGTGCCAGCAGTTTATATGGCGGGCACGAGCAGTACTTC
CDR3: CASSLYGGHEQYF
V: TRBV27
D: NA
size: NA
J: TRBJ2-7
length: 13

DNA: TGTGCCAGCAGGCCGGGGACTATTGAGCAGTTCTTC
CDR3: CASRPGTIEQFF
V: TRBV6-6
D: TRBD2
size: many
J: TRBJ2-1
length: 12

DNA: TGTGCCAGCAGTTCTCCAGGACAGGCCAAAAACATTCAGTACTTC
CDR3: CASSSPGQAKNIQYF
V: TRBV6-6
D: NA
size: many
J: TRBJ2-4
length: 15

DNA: TGTGCCAGCAGTTTATGGCCGTCTAACTATGGCTACACCTTC
CDR3: CASSLWPSNYGYTF
V: TRBV28
D: NA
size: NA
J: TRBJ1-2
length: 14

DNA: TGTGCCAGTAGTATCGGCCCCTACAATGAGCAGTTCTTC
CDR3: CASSIGPYNEQFF
V: TRBV19
D: NA
size: NA
J: TRBJ2-1
length: 13

DNA: TGTGCCAGCAGCCCCCGTATTGGGATGATGCCCTACGAGCAGTACTTC
CDR3: CASSPRIGMMPYEQYF
V: TRBV3-1
D: NA
size: few
J: TRBJ2-7
length: 16

DNA: TGTGCCAGCGGTGAAGCAGGAGGGGCTAAACTCGGGAACACTGAAGCTTTCTTT
CDR3: CASGEAGGAKLGNTEAFF
V: TRBV2
D: NA
size: NA
J: TRBJ1-1
length: 18

DNA: TGTGCCAGCAGCCAAAGTCAGAATGAAGCTTTCTTT
CDR3: CASSQSQNEAFF
V: TRBV3-1
D: NA
size: many
J: TRBJ1-1
length: 12

DNA: TGTGCCAGCAGTTACTCGATCCCGACAGGGAGTAAGGACAATGAGCAGTTCTTC
CDR3: CASSYSIPTGSKDNEQFF
V: TRBV6-2/TRBV6-3
D: TRBD1
size: few
J: TRBJ2-1
length: 18

DNA: TGCGCCAGCAGCTTGGGACTAGCGGGAGGGCCAGGATCAGATACGCAGTATTTT
CDR3: CASSLGLAGGPGSDTQYF
V: TRBV5-1
D: TRBD2
size: many
J: TRBJ2-3
length: 18

DNA: TGCAGCGTTGAGCCCCGGGACGGTAGCTCCGAGCAGTACTTC
CDR3: CSVEPRDGSSEQYF
V: TRBV29-1
D: NA
size: NA
J: TRBJ2-7
length: 14

DNA: TGTGCCAGCAGCTTAGGGACACAGGGCTTAGTGAACTATGGCTACACCTTC
CDR3: CASSLGTQGLVNYGYTF
V: TRBV11-2
D: NA
size: few
J: TRBJ1-2
length: 17

DNA: TGCAGTGCTAGAGATTTAGGGACAGGGCCGCTCGGGCAGTACTTC
CDR3: CSARDLGTGPLGQYF
V: TRBV20-1
D: TRBD1
size: many
J: TRBJ2-7
length: 15

DNA: TGTGCCAGCAGCCCCGCTAGGGGCCTGGACACTGAAGCTTTCTTT
CDR3: CASSPARGLDTEAFF
V: TRBV5-4
D: NA
size: many
J: TRBJ1-1
length: 15

DNA: TGTGCCAGTAGTATAGGGAGGGGGATGGGGGCCAACGTCCTGACTTTC
CDR3: CASSIGRGMGANVLTF
V: TRBV19
D: NA
size: NA
J: TRBJ2-6
length: 16

DNA: TGTGCCAGCAGCTTGGTCGGACAGGGAAGTGGGTACGAGCAGTACTTC
CDR3: CASSLVGQGSGYEQYF
V: TRBV5-3
D: TRBD1
size: NA
J: TRBJ2-7
length: 16

DNA: TGTGCCAGCAGCTTGGTGGACATCACAGATACGCAGTATTTT
CDR3: CASSLVDITDTQYF
V: TRBV5-6
D: NA
size: NA
J: TRBJ2-3
length: 14

DNA: TGTGCCAGCAGCTTTTCGGCAGCGGAGGCCTCCTACGAGCAGTACTTC
CDR3: CASSFSAAEASYEQYF
V: TRBV5-5
D: NA
size: many
J: TRBJ2-7
length: 16

DNA: TGTGCCAGCAGCTTAGGAACCCCCCGGGACGAAGCTTTCTTT
CDR3: CASSLGTPRDEAFF
V: TRBV7-9
D: NA
size: many
J: TRBJ1-1
length: 14

DNA: TGTGCCAGCAGTTACTCCGGGAGGCTTAACACTGAAGCTTTCTTT
CDR3: CASSYSGRLNTEAFF
V: TRBV6-5
D: NA
size: once
J: TRBJ1-1
length: 15

DNA: TGTGCCAGCAGCTTAAAGCGCTGGGGCGAGCAGTACTTC
CDR3: CASSLKRWGEQYF
V: TRBV7-9
D: NA
size: many
J: TRBJ2-7
length: 13

DNA: TGTGCCAGCAGCACCACGACAGGGATACGGTACGAGCAGTACTTC
CDR3: CASSTTTGIRYEQYF
V: TRBV7-9
D: TRBD1
size: many
J: TRBJ2-7
length: 15

DNA: TGTGCCCTCACAGGTACTGAGCAGTTCTTC
CDR3: CALTGTEQFF
V: TRBV30
D: NA
size: few
J: TRBJ2-1
length: 10